This is a list of T cell receptor beta chains from one sample in a study of regulatory T cells in long-lasting Graves disease. One entry per CDR3 protein, called by TCRdb with MiXCR from the multiplex PCR reads. This repertoire shows 400,000 to 500,000 distinct CDR3 sequences, 16% found once; its top ten account for approximately 12%. These sequences were also reported in another study, on T cells in Graves' hyperthyroidism and ophthalmopathy.

The sequences come from peripheral blood mononuclear cells (PBMCs), collected at new diagnosis, from a patient treated with antithyroid drugs. Receptors originate from a woman under 40 with Graves disease. The CDR3 runs from the conserved cysteine through the conserved F or W. The D gene is left open where the match is weak. Clone size is stated in some rows and not others, as once, few, many or a class when expanded.

cdr3_length: 13
j_call: TRBJ1-4
d_call: -
clone_size: few
v_call: TRBV18
cdr3_aa: CASSPRTNEKLFF
cdr3_nt: TGTGCCAGCTCACCACGGACTAATGAAAAACTGTTTTTT

cdr3_length: 11
j_call: TRBJ1-5
d_call: -
clone_size: -
v_call: TRBV6-1
cdr3_aa: CASTSNQPQHF
cdr3_nt: TGTGCCAGCACAAGCAATCAGCCCCAGCATTTT

cdr3_length: 16
j_call: TRBJ1-4
d_call: -
clone_size: many
v_call: TRBV5-1
cdr3_aa: CASSPYFNQGNEKLFF
cdr3_nt: TGCGCCAGCAGCCCATACTTTAATCAGGGTAATGAAAAACTGTTTTTT

cdr3_length: 17
j_call: TRBJ2-2
d_call: -
clone_size: few
v_call: TRBV7-9
cdr3_aa: CASSLGGGGPNTGELFF
cdr3_nt: TGTGCCAGCAGCTTAGGAGGGGGAGGGCCGAACACCGGGGAGCTGTTTTTT

cdr3_length: 15
j_call: TRBJ2-7
d_call: TRBD2
clone_size: many
v_call: TRBV20-1
cdr3_aa: CSARKGLAVPDEQYF
cdr3_nt: TGCAGTGCTCGAAAGGGACTAGCGGTACCCGACGAGCAGTACTTC

cdr3_length: 16
j_call: TRBJ2-5
d_call: TRBD2
clone_size: many
v_call: TRBV30
cdr3_aa: CASSGSGRDNQETQYF
cdr3_nt: TGTGCCTCCTCGGGTAGCGGGAGGGACAACCAAGAGACCCAGTACTTC

cdr3_length: 18
j_call: TRBJ2-2
d_call: -
clone_size: few
v_call: TRBV19
cdr3_aa: CASSNALSRGSGTGELFF
cdr3_nt: TGTGCCAGTAGTAACGCCCTCTCTAGGGGCAGCGGCACCGGGGAGCTGTTTTTT

cdr3_length: 17
j_call: TRBJ2-1
d_call: TRBD2
clone_size: many
v_call: TRBV29-1
cdr3_aa: CSVEDDKWASGRYEQFF
cdr3_nt: TGCAGCGTTGAAGATGACAAGTGGGCTAGCGGGAGGTATGAGCAGTTCTTC

cdr3_length: 15
j_call: TRBJ2-2
d_call: -
clone_size: many
v_call: TRBV5-1
cdr3_aa: CASTSSGVSTGELFF
cdr3_nt: TGCGCCAGCACCTCCTCCGGGGTTAGCACCGGGGAGCTGTTTTTT

cdr3_length: 18
j_call: TRBJ1-1
d_call: TRBD1
clone_size: many
v_call: TRBV28
cdr3_aa: CASSYPTGKWGVNTEAFF
cdr3_nt: TGTGCCAGCAGTTACCCGACAGGGAAATGGGGGGTGAACACTGAAGCTTTCTTT

cdr3_length: 14
j_call: TRBJ2-6
d_call: -
clone_size: few
v_call: TRBV20-1
cdr3_aa: CARAGSSGANVLTF
cdr3_nt: TGTGCTAGGGCAGGGAGCTCTGGGGCCAACGTCCTGACTTTC

cdr3_length: 13
j_call: TRBJ1-1
d_call: -
clone_size: few
v_call: TRBV30
cdr3_aa: CAWGKISNTEAFF
cdr3_nt: TGTGCCTGGGGAAAGATATCGAACACTGAAGCTTTCTTT

cdr3_length: 12
j_call: TRBJ2-1
d_call: -
clone_size: many
v_call: TRBV28
cdr3_aa: CASSFPYNEQFF
cdr3_nt: TGTGCCAGCAGTTTTCCCTACAATGAGCAGTTCTTC

cdr3_length: 19
j_call: TRBJ1-6
d_call: -
clone_size: -
v_call: TRBV4-1
cdr3_aa: CASSHYKDTKSSYNSPLHF
cdr3_nt: TGCGCCAGCAGCCACTACAAAGATACGAAGAGCTCCTATAATTCACCCCTCCACTTT

cdr3_length: 16
j_call: TRBJ2-1
d_call: TRBD1
clone_size: many
v_call: TRBV3-1
cdr3_aa: CASSQAGLSQGEEQFF
cdr3_nt: TGTGCCAGCAGCCAAGCCGGGCTCTCTCAGGGGGAGGAGCAGTTCTTC

cdr3_length: 15
j_call: TRBJ2-1
d_call: TRBD2
clone_size: many
v_call: TRBV2
cdr3_aa: CASSGTSGSYNEQFF
cdr3_nt: TGTGCCAGCAGCGGGACTAGCGGGAGCTACAATGAGCAGTTCTTC

cdr3_length: 14
j_call: TRBJ2-7
d_call: TRBD1
clone_size: many
v_call: TRBV28
cdr3_aa: CASSSWDSSYEQYF
cdr3_nt: TGTGCCAGCAGTTCCTGGGACAGCTCCTACGAGCAGTACTTC

cdr3_length: 14
j_call: TRBJ2-3
d_call: -
clone_size: few
v_call: TRBV5-1
cdr3_aa: CASQNPILSDTQYF
cdr3_nt: TGCGCCAGCCAAAACCCCATATTATCAGATACGCAGTATTTT

cdr3_length: 14
j_call: TRBJ2-7
d_call: TRBD2
clone_size: many
v_call: TRBV9
cdr3_aa: CASSVSGSHYEQYF
cdr3_nt: TGTGCCAGCAGCGTTAGCGGGAGTCACTACGAGCAGTACTTC

cdr3_length: 13
j_call: TRBJ1-2
d_call: -
clone_size: few
v_call: TRBV3-1
cdr3_aa: CASSQEDSYGYTF
cdr3_nt: TGTGCCAGCAGCCAAGAGGACAGCTATGGCTACACCTTC

cdr3_length: 14
j_call: TRBJ1-5
d_call: -
clone_size: many
v_call: TRBV30
cdr3_aa: CAWSNLGGGQPQHF
cdr3_nt: TGTGCCTGGAGTAACCTGGGGGGCGGCCAGCCCCAGCATTTT

cdr3_length: 14
j_call: TRBJ1-3
d_call: -
clone_size: many
v_call: TRBV28
cdr3_aa: CASRAQGSGNTIYF
cdr3_nt: TGTGCCAGCAGAGCCCAGGGATCTGGAAACACCATATATTTT

cdr3_length: 15
j_call: TRBJ1-1
d_call: TRBD1
clone_size: many
v_call: TRBV6-1
cdr3_aa: CASYMRQGRNTEAFF
cdr3_nt: TGTGCCAGCTACATGCGACAGGGGAGGAACACTGAAGCTTTCTTT

cdr3_length: 15
j_call: TRBJ2-1
d_call: TRBD2
clone_size: -
v_call: TRBV6-4
cdr3_aa: CASSDGREGNNEQFF
cdr3_nt: TGTGCCAGCAGTGACGGGCGGGAGGGCAACAATGAGCAGTTCTTC

cdr3_length: 15
j_call: TRBJ1-1
d_call: -
clone_size: many
v_call: TRBV11-2
cdr3_aa: CASSKVADMNTEAFF
cdr3_nt: TGTGCCAGCAGCAAAGTGGCGGACATGAACACTGAAGCTTTCTTT

cdr3_length: 17
j_call: TRBJ1-2
d_call: TRBD1
clone_size: -
v_call: TRBV19
cdr3_aa: CASSINGRGLGNYGYTF
cdr3_nt: TGTGCCAGTAGTATCAACGGCAGGGGGCTCGGGAACTATGGCTACACCTTC

cdr3_length: 13
j_call: TRBJ1-1
d_call: -
clone_size: many
v_call: TRBV16
cdr3_aa: CASSRQRGAEAFF
cdr3_nt: TGTGCCAGCAGCCGCCAGAGGGGGGCTGAAGCTTTCTTT

cdr3_length: 15
j_call: TRBJ2-7
d_call: TRBD1
clone_size: -
v_call: TRBV19
cdr3_aa: CASSATGGALYEQYF
cdr3_nt: TGTGCCAGTAGTGCGACAGGGGGGGCCCTTTACGAGCAGTACTTC

cdr3_length: 18
j_call: TRBJ2-2
d_call: -
clone_size: few
v_call: TRBV7-2
cdr3_aa: CASSPNRGGIGWTGELFF
cdr3_nt: TGTGCCAGCAGCCCCAACCGTGGCGGGATTGGCTGGACCGGGGAGCTGTTTTTT

cdr3_length: 16
j_call: TRBJ2-2
d_call: TRBD2
clone_size: few
v_call: TRBV12-3/TRBV12-4
cdr3_aa: CASRETSGGNTGELFF
cdr3_nt: TGTGCCAGCAGGGAGACTAGCGGGGGGAACACCGGGGAGCTGTTTTTT

cdr3_length: 12
j_call: TRBJ2-3
d_call: -
clone_size: many
v_call: TRBV28
cdr3_aa: CASTTGSDTQYF
cdr3_nt: TGTGCCAGCACTACCGGGTCGGATACGCAGTATTTT

cdr3_length: 13
j_call: TRBJ1-4
d_call: -
clone_size: few
v_call: TRBV19
cdr3_aa: CASKSPGEEKLFF
cdr3_nt: TGTGCCAGTAAAAGTCCGGGGGAGGAAAAACTGTTTTTT

cdr3_length: 16
j_call: TRBJ1-5
d_call: -
clone_size: many
v_call: TRBV3-1
cdr3_aa: CASSQGPRVGNQPQHF
cdr3_nt: TGTGCCAGCAGCCAAGGACCTCGGGTGGGGAATCAGCCCCAGCATTTT

cdr3_length: 16
j_call: TRBJ2-5
d_call: -
clone_size: many
v_call: TRBV11-2
cdr3_aa: CASSLDQGGYGETQYF
cdr3_nt: TGTGCCAGCAGCTTAGATCAGGGGGGGTATGGAGAGACCCAGTACTTC

cdr3_length: 16
j_call: TRBJ1-6
d_call: -
clone_size: few
v_call: TRBV14
cdr3_aa: CASSQDPPGVGSPLHF
cdr3_nt: TGTGCCAGCAGCCAAGATCCCCCGGGGGTAGGGTCACCCCTCCACTTT

cdr3_length: 18
j_call: TRBJ2-2
d_call: TRBD1
clone_size: many
v_call: TRBV27
cdr3_aa: CASSSHRDRAIDTGELFF
cdr3_nt: TGTGCCAGCAGTTCACACCGGGACAGGGCCATTGACACCGGGGAGCTGTTTTTT

cdr3_length: 11
j_call: TRBJ1-2
d_call: -
clone_size: -
v_call: TRBV14
cdr3_aa: CASRGIYGYTF
cdr3_nt: TGTGCCAGCAGAGGTATTTATGGCTACACCTTC

cdr3_length: 16
j_call: TRBJ2-7
d_call: TRBD2
clone_size: many
v_call: TRBV7-2
cdr3_aa: CASSLGGGRARGEQYF
cdr3_nt: TGTGCCAGCAGCTTAGGGGGCGGGAGGGCCAGGGGCGAGCAGTACTTC

cdr3_length: 12
j_call: TRBJ1-1
d_call: -
clone_size: -
v_call: TRBV30
cdr3_aa: CAWSQANTEAFF
cdr3_nt: TGTGCCTGGAGCCAGGCGAACACTGAAGCTTTCTTT

cdr3_length: 12
j_call: TRBJ1-5
d_call: -
clone_size: few
v_call: TRBV18
cdr3_aa: CASSLDEGPQHF
cdr3_nt: TGTGCCAGCTCTCTCGACGAAGGGCCCCAGCATTTT

cdr3_length: 15
j_call: TRBJ1-1
d_call: TRBD1
clone_size: many
v_call: TRBV6-1
cdr3_aa: CASGDLPTGATEAFF
cdr3_nt: TGTGCCAGCGGTGACTTACCGACAGGGGCCACTGAAGCTTTCTTT

cdr3_length: 18
j_call: TRBJ2-2
d_call: -
clone_size: few
v_call: TRBV4-1
cdr3_aa: CASSQGPRGPKNTGELFF
cdr3_nt: TGCGCCAGCAGCCAGGGACCCAGGGGACCAAAGAACACCGGGGAGCTGTTTTTT

cdr3_length: 14
j_call: TRBJ2-7
d_call: -
clone_size: few
v_call: TRBV14
cdr3_aa: CASSQVDGLPGGYF
cdr3_nt: TGTGCCAGCAGCCAAGTCGATGGACTTCCCGGAGGGTACTTC

cdr3_length: 15
j_call: TRBJ2-1
d_call: -
clone_size: few
v_call: TRBV9
cdr3_aa: CASSVESGRFNEQFF
cdr3_nt: TGTGCCAGCAGCGTAGAATCGGGAAGATTCAATGAGCAGTTCTTC

cdr3_length: 14
j_call: TRBJ1-4
d_call: -
clone_size: many
v_call: TRBV20-1
cdr3_aa: CSARDEETREKLFF
cdr3_nt: TGCAGTGCTAGAGATGAAGAGACCCGGGAAAAACTGTTTTTT

cdr3_length: 19
j_call: TRBJ2-2
d_call: TRBD1
clone_size: -
v_call: TRBV9
cdr3_aa: CASSVDLGTGGSNTGELFF
cdr3_nt: TGTGCCAGCAGCGTAGATCTTGGGACAGGGGGCTCGAACACCGGGGAGCTGTTTTTT

cdr3_length: 12
j_call: TRBJ2-3
d_call: -
clone_size: many
v_call: TRBV28
cdr3_aa: CASRSYTDTQYF
cdr3_nt: TGTGCCAGCAGGTCATACACAGATACGCAGTATTTT

cdr3_length: 11
j_call: TRBJ2-7
d_call: TRBD2
clone_size: many
v_call: TRBV20-1
cdr3_aa: CSATGRGEQYF
cdr3_nt: TGCAGTGCTACAGGGAGGGGCGAGCAGTACTTC